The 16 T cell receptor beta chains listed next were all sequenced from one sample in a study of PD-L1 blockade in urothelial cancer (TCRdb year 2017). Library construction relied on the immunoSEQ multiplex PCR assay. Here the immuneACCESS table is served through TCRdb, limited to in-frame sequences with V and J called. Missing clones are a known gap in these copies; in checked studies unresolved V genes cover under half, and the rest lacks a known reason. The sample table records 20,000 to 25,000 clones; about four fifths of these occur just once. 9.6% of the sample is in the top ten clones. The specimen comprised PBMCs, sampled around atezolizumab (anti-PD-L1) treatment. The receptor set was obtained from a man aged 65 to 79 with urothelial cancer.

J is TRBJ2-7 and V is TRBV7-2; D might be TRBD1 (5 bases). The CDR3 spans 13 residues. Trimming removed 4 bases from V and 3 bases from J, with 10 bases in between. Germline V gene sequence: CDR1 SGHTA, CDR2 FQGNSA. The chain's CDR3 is CASSSQVFYEQYF. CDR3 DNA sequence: TGTGCCAGCAGCTCACAGGTTTTCTACGAGCAGTACTTC.

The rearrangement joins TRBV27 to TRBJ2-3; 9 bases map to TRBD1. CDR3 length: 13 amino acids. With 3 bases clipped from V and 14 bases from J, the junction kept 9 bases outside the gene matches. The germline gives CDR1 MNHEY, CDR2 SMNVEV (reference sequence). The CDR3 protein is CASSFTQGARGYF. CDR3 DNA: TGTGCCAGCAGTTTCACACAGGGGGCGAGAGGGTATTTT.

DNA of the CDR3: TGTGCCAGCAGCTCACGAGCGACCGGAGATAGTGAGCAGTTCTTC. Protein: CASSSRATGDSEQFF. The V and J genes are TRBV7-9 and TRBJ2-1; no clear D gene. Trimming removed 4 bases at V and 9 bases at J, with 19 bases between. Germline V gene lookup returns CDR1 SEHNR and CDR2 FQNEAQ (reference sequence). The CDR3 sequence is 15 residues long.

The CDR3 nucleotides are TGTGCCAGCAGCCCTCAGGCAACCTACGAGCAGTACTTC. Residues: CASSPQATYEQYF. The V call is TRBV7-9, the J call TRBJ2-7; no firm D call. Germline V gives CDR1 SEHNR, CDR2 FQNEAQ (reference sequence). Trimming took 5 bases from V and 2 from J, leaving 10 bases between them. This CDR3 region has 13 residues.

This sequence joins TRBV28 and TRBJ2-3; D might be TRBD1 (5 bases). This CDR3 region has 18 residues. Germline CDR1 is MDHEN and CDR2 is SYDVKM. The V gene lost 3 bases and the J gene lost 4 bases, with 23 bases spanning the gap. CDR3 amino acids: CASSFRSSFGAPADTQYF. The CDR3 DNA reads TGTGCCAGCAGTTTTCGATCCTCCTTTGGGGCCCCCGCAGATACGCAGTATTTT.

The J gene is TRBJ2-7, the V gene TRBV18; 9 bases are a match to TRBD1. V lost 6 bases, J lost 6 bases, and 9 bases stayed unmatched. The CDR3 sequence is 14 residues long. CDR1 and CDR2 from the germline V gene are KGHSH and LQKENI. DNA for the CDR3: TGTGCCAGCTCCTCGGGACAGGGATCCCGCGAGCAGTACTTC. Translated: CASSSGQGSREQYF.

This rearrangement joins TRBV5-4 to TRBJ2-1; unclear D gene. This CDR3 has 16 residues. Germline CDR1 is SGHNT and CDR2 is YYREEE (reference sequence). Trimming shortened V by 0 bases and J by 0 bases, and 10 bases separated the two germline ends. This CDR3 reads CASSLEVTSSYNEQFF. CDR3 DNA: TGTGCCAGCAGCTTGGAAGTAACCAGCTCCTACAATGAGCAGTTCTTC.

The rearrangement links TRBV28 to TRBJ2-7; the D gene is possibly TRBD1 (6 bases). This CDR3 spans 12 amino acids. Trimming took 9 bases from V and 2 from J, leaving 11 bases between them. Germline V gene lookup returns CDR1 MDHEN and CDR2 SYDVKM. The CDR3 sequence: CASTGQAYEQYF. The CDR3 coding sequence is TGTGCCAGTACGGGACAAGCCTACGAGCAGTACTTC.

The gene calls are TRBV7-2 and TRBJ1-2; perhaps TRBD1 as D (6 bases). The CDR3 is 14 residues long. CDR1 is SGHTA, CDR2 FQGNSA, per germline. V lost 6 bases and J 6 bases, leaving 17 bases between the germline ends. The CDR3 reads CASSDGQLFDGYTF. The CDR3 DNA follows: TGTGCCAGCAGTGACGGACAGTTATTTGATGGCTACACCTTC.

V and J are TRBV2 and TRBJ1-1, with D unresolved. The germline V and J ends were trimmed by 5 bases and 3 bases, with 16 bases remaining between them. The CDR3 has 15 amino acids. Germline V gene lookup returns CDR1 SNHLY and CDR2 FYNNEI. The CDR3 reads CASSPSPAGDTEAFF. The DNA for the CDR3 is TGTGCCAGCAGTCCATCACCAGCCGGGGACACTGAAGCTTTCTTT.

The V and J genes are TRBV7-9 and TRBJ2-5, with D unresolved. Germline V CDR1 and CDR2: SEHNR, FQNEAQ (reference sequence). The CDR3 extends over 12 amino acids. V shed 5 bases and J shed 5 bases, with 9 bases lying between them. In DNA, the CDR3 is TGTGCCAGCAGCCCAGGATTGGAGACCCAGTACTTC. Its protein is CASSPGLETQYF.

The CDR3, as DNA: TGTGCCAGCAGTTCAGGGTTTGGTAACTATGGCTACACCTTC. Residues: CASSSGFGNYGYTF. The chain couples TRBV6-5 to TRBJ1-2, with a weak D call TRBD1 (5 bases). Trimming removed 4 bases from V and 1 base from J, with 10 bases in between. This CDR3 is built from 14 residues. Germline loops: CDR1 MNHEY, CDR2 SVGAGI.

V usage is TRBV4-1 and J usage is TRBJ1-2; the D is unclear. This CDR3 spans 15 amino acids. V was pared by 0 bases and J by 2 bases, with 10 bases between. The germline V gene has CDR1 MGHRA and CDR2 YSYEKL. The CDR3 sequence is CASSQEFRRNYGYTF. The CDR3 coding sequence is TGCGCCAGCAGCCAAGAGTTCCGCAGGAACTATGGCTACACCTTC.

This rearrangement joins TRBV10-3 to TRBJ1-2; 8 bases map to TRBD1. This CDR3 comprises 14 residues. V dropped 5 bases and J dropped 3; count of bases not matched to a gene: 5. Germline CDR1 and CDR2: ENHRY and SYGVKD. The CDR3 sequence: CAISSSGGHYGYTF. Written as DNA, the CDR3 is TGTGCCATCAGTAGTTCAGGGGGCCACTATGGCTACACCTTC.

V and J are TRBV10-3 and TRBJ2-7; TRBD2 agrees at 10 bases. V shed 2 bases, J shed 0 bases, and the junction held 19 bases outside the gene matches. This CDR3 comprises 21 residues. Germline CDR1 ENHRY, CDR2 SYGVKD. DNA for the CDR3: TGTGCCATCAGTGAGCCTCAATCTAGCGGGAGTTATCCCCGGGCCTCCTACGAGCAGTACTTC. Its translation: CAISEPQSSGSYPRASYEQYF.

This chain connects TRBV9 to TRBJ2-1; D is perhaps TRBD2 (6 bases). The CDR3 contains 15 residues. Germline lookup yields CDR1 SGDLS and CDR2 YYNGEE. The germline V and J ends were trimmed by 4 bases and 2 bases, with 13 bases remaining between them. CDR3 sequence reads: CASSPQLAPYNEQFF. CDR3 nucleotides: TGTGCCAGCAGCCCCCAACTAGCACCCTACAATGAGCAGTTCTTC.